This T cell receptor beta chain emerged from a study of chemoradiotherapy in HPV16-positive cancers. Study details: A couple of HPV16-positive patients' cells yielded candidate HPV-specific clones and common motifs.

This clone has only a few counts. Produced via immunoSEQ multiplex PCR; TCRdb's table is partial and in-frame only. Of more than 8,000 clones listed, around 80% were seen once; the top ten hold over 8%. The CDR3 runs to 12 residues. Per the germline V gene, CDR1 is SGHNT and CDR2 is YYREEE (reference sequence). V was clipped by 3 bases and J by 7 bases, with 5 bases between them. This specimen was taken from a patient who underwent chemoradiotherapy. The chain joins TRBV5-4 to TRBJ1-6; no definite D call. The source of this sequence is a human donor with HPV-associated anogenital cancer. The CDR3 loop reads CASSSANSPLHF. CDR3 bases: TGTGCCAGCAGCTCGGCAAATTCACCCCTCCACTTT.